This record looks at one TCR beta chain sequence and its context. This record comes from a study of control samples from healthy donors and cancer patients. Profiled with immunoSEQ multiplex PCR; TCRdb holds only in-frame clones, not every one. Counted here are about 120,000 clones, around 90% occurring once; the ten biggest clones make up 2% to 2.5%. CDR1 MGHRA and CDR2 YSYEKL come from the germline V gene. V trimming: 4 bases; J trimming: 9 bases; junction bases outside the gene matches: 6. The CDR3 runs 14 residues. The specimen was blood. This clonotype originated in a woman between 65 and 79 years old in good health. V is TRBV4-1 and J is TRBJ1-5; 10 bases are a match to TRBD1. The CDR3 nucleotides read TGCGCCAGCAGCCTGGGACAGGGGTCGGGGCCCCAGCATTTT. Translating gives CASSLGQGSGPQHF.